This is a list of T cell receptor beta chains from one sample in a study of T-cell memory formation after mild COVID-19. TCRdb reprocessed the 5' RACE reads via MiXCR and lists one record per CDR3 protein. The sample holds 350,000 to 450,000 distinct CDR3 sequences, 20% to 25% seen once. Source material: PBMCs or a T cell subset sorted from them (not recorded which). The receptors were gathered from an adult woman who had mild COVID-19 (a few samples of this study predate the infection). Cell type and time point are not known. CDR3s include the opening cysteine and the closing phenylalanine or tryptophan. D genes are given only for firm matches. The listing skips clone size in some rows; elsewhere it reads once, few, many or a size class.

clone_size	d_call	v_call	j_call	cdr3_aa	cdr3_nt
few	.	TRBV29-1	TRBJ2-7	CSGGKRGLDEQYF	TGCAGCGGCGGGAAAAGGGGATTGGACGAGCAGTACTTC
.	.	TRBV7-2	TRBJ1-5	CASSLVVLNQPQHF	TGTGCCAGCAGCTTAGTAGTCCTCAATCAGCCCCAGCATTTT
.	.	TRBV12-3/TRBV12-4	TRBJ1-2	CASTFGRGAQGYTF	TGTGCCAGCACCTTCGGGAGGGGGGCGCAAGGCTACACCTTC
few	.	TRBV7-2	TRBJ2-5	CASSSRSGETQYF	TGTGCCAGCAGCTCCCGGAGTGGGGAGACCCAGTACTTC
.	.	TRBV20-1	TRBJ1-6	CSAPNRVYNSPLHF	TGCAGTGCACCCAACAGGGTCTATAATTCACCCCTCCACTTT
.	.	TRBV3-1	TRBJ2-7	CASSQFGYEQYF	TGTGCCAGCAGCCAGTTCGGTTACGAGCAGTACTTC
.	.	TRBV2	TRBJ2-7	CASSLMGIREQYF	TGTGCCAGCAGTCTGATGGGTATCCGCGAGCAGTACTTC
.	.	TRBV11-2	TRBJ2-2	CASSLDQWGNNYTGELFF	TGTGCCAGCAGCTTAGACCAGTGGGGGAACAATTACACCGGGGAGCTGTTTTTT
.	.	TRBV24-1	TRBJ2-2	CATRKETGELFF	TGTGCCACCAGGAAGGAAACCGGGGAGCTGTTTTTT
few	TRBD2	TRBV7-9	TRBJ2-1	CASSAIHSGRIVEQFF	TGTGCCAGCAGCGCAATTCATAGCGGGAGAATTGTTGAGCAGTTCTTC
few	.	TRBV3-1	TRBJ2-2	CASSQVQGSTGELFF	TGTGCCAGCAGCCAAGTTCAGGGAAGCACCGGGGAGCTGTTTTTT
.	TRBD1	TRBV12-3/TRBV12-4	TRBJ2-5	CASSLGQGIQETQYF	TGTGCCAGCAGTTTGGGACAGGGCATCCAAGAGACCCAGTACTTC
few	.	TRBV20-1	TRBJ2-1	CSARDGMGQANPEQFF	TGCAGTGCTAGAGATGGAATGGGGCAGGCGAACCCTGAGCAGTTCTTC
few	TRBD1	TRBV27	TRBJ1-2	CASSPIEDRDGYTF	TGTGCCAGCAGTCCAATTGAGGACAGGGACGGCTACACCTTC
.	.	TRBV2	TRBJ1-6	CASSAAGLSSYNSPLHF	TGTGCCAGCAGTGCGGCAGGCCTTAGCTCCTATAATTCACCCCTCCACTTT
.	.	TRBV24-1	TRBJ2-1	CATSDPARGGYEQFF	TGTGCCACCAGTGATCCGGCCAGGGGCGGATATGAGCAGTTCTTC
few	TRBD2	TRBV4-2	TRBJ2-5	CASSLSSGGSQETQYF	TGTGCCAGCAGTCTTTCTAGCGGGGGGTCCCAAGAGACCCAGTACTTC
.	.	TRBV27	TRBJ1-2	CASSYGGTYGYTF	TGTGCCAGCAGTTATGGGGGTACCTATGGCTACACCTTC
.	.	TRBV5-1	TRBJ1-1	CASSTDGYEAFF	TGCGCCAGCAGTACGGACGGGTATGAAGCTTTCTTT
few	.	TRBV3-1	TRBJ2-5	CASSQDNAAETRETQYF	TGTGCCAGCAGCCAAGATAACGCGGCGGAGACAAGAGAGACCCAGTACTTC
.	TRBD1	TRBV7-8	TRBJ2-7	CASSLAGQGSREQYF	TGTGCCAGCAGCTTGGCGGGACAGGGGTCTAGAGAGCAGTACTTC
.	.	TRBV4-3	TRBJ2-7	CASSQHRLSSYEQYF	TGCGCCAGCAGCCAACACAGGTTGAGCTCCTACGAGCAGTACTTC
.	.	TRBV7-2	TRBJ1-2	CASSLGYYGYTF	TGTGCCAGCAGCTTAGGATACTATGGCTACACCTTC
few	.	TRBV7-9	TRBJ2-4	CASSLGSGVPKYF	TGTGCCAGCAGCTTAGGTTCTGGGGTACCCAAGTACTTC